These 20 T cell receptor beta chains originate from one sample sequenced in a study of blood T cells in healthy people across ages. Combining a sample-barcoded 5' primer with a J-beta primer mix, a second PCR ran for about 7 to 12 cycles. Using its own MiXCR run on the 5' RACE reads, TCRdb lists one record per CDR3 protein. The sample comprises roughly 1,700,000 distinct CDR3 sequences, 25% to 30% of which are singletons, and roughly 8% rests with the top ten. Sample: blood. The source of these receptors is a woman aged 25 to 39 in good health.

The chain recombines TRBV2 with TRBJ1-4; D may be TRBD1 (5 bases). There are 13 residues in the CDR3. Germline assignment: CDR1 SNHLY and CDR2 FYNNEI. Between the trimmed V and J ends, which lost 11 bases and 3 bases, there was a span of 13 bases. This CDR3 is CAGASGSNEKLFF. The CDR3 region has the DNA TGTGCCGGAGCCTCAGGGTCTAATGAAAAACTGTTTTTT.

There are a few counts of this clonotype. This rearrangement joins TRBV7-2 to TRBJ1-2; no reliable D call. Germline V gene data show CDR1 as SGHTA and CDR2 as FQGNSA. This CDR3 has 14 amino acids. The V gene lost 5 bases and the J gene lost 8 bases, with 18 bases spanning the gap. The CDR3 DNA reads TGTGCCAGCAGCCCGCGTGACGGGCCTCAGGGCTACACCTTC. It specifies CASSPRDGPQGYTF. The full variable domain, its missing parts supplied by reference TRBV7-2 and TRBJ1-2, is GAGVSQSPSNKVTEKGKDVELRCDPISGHTALYWYRQSLGQGLEFLIYFQGNSAPDKSGLPSDRFSAERTGGSVSTLTIQRTQQEDSAVYLCASSPRDGPQGYTFGSGTRLTVV.

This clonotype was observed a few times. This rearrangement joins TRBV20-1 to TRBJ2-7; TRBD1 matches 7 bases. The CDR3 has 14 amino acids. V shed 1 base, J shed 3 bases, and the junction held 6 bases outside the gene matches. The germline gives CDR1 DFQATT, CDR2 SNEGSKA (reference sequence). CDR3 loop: CSARGDRDRYEQYF. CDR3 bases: TGCAGTGCTAGAGGAGACAGGGACCGCTACGAGCAGTACTTC.

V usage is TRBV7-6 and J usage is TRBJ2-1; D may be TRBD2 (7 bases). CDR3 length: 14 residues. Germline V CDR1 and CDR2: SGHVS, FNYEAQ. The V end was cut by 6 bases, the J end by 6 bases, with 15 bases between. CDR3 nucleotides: TGTGCCAGCAGGTTGGGCGGGGGCACCAATGAGCAGTTCTTC. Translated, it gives CASRLGGGTNEQFF. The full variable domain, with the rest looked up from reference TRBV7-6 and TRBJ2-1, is GAGVSQSPRYKVTKRGQDVALRCDPISGHVSLYWYRQALGQGPEFLTYFNYEAQQDKSGLPNDRFSAERPEGSISTLTIQRTEQRDSAMYRCASRLGGGTNEQFFGPGTRLTVL.

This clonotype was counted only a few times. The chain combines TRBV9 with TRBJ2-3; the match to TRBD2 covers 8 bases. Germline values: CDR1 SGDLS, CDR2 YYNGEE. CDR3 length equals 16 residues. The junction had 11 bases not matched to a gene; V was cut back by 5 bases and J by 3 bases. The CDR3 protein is CASRPPGGAGTDTQYF. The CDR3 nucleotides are TGTGCCAGCAGGCCCCCGGGGGGGGCCGGGACAGATACGCAGTATTTT.

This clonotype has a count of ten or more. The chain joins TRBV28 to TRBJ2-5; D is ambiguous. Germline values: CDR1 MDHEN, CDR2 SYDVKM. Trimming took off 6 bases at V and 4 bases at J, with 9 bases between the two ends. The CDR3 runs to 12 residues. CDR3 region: CASRTRGETQYF. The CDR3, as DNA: TGTGCCAGCAGGACGCGTGGAGAGACCCAGTACTTC.

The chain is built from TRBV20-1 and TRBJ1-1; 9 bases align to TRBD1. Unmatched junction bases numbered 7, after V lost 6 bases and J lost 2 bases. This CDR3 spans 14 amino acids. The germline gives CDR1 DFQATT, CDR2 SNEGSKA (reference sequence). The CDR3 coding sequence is TGCAGTGCACGGACAGGGGCTGTCAACACTGAAGCTTTCTTT. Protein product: CSARTGAVNTEAFF.

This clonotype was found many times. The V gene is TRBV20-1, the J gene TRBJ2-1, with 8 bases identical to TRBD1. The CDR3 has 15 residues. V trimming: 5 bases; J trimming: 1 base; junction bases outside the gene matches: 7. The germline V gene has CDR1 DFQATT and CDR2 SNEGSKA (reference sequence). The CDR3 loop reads CSASWTGPSYNEQFF. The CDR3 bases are TGCAGTGCTTCGTGGACAGGGCCTTCCTACAATGAGCAGTTCTTC.

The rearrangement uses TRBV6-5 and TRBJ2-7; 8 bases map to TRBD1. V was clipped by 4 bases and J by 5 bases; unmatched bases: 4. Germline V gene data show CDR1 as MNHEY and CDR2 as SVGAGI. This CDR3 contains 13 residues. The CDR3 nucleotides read TGTGCCAGCAGTTTCCAGGGGGCCGACGAGCAGTACTTC. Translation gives CASSFQGADEQYF.

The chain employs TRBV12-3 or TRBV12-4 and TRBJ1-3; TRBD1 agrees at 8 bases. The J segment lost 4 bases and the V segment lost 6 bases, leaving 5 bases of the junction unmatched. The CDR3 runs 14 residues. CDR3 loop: CASSDRGRGNTIYF. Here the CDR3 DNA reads TGTGCCAGCAGCGACAGGGGTAGAGGAAACACCATATATTTT.

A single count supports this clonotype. The CDR3 DNA is TGTGCCAGCACCCTAGGGCGGGAGGGCCTGGATACGCAGTATTTT. Encoded protein: CASTLGREGLDTQYF. This chain uses TRBV12-3 or TRBV12-4 with TRBJ2-3, with 9 nucleotides matching TRBD2. The CDR3 is 15 residues long. V was pared by 7 bases and J by 6 bases, with 11 bases of the junction left unmatched.

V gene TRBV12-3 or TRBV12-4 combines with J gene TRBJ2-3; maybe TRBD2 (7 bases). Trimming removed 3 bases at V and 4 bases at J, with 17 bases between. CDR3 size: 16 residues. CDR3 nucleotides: TGTGCCAGCAGTTTCCACCGGGGGGCTCCCGCAGATACGCAGTATTTT. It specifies CASSFHRGAPADTQYF.

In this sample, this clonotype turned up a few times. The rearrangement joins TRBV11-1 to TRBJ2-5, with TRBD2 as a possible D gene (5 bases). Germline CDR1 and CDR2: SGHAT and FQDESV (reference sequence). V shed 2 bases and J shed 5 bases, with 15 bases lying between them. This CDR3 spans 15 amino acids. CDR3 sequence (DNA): TGTGCCAGCAGCTTATTATCGAAGCGCGGGGAGACCCAGTACTTC. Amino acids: CASSLLSKRGETQYF.

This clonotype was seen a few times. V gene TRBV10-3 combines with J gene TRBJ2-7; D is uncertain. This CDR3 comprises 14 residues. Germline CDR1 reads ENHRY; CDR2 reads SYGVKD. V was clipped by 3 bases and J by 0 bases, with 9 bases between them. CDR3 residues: CAISEGLSSYEQYF. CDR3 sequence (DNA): TGTGCCATCAGTGAAGGGCTCAGCTCCTACGAGCAGTACTTC.

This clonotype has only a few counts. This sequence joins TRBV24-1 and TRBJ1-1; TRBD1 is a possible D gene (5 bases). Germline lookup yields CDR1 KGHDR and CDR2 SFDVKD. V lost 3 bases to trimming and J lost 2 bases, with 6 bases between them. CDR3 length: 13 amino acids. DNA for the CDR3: TGTGCCACCAGTGATCAGGGAAACACTGAAGCTTTCTTT. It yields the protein CATSDQGNTEAFF.

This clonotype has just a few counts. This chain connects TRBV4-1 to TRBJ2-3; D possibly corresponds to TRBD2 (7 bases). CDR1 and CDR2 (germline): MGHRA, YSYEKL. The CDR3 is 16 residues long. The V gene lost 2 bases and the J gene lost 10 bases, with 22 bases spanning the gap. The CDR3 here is CASSQFRGASSQAQYF. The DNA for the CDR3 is TGCGCCAGCAGCCAATTCCGGGGGGCCAGTTCCCAGGCGCAGTATTTT.

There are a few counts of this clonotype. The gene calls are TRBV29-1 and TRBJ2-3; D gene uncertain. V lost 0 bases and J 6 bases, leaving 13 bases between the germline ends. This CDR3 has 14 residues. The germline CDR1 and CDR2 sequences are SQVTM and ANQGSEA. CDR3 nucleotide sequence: TGCAGCGTTGAAGATCCCAGGTCCAGGGATACGCAGTATTTT. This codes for CSVEDPRSRDTQYF.

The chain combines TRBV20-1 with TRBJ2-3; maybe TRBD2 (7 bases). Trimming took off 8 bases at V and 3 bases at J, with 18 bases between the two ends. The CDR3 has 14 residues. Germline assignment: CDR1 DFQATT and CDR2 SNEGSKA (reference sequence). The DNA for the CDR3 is TGCAGTCACCGGGGGGCGACGGGAACAGATACGCAGTATTTT. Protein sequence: CSHRGATGTDTQYF.

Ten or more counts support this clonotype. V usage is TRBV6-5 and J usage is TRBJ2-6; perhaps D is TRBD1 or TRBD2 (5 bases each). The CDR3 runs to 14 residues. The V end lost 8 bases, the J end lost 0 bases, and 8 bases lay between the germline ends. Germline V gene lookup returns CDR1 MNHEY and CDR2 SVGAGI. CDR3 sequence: CASGGYSGANVLTF. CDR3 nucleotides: TGTGCCAGCGGGGGATACTCTGGGGCCAACGTCCTGACTTTC.

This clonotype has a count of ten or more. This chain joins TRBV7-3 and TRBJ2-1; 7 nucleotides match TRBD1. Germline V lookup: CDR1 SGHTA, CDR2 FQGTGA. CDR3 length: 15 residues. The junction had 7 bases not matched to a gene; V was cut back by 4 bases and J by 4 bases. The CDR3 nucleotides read TGTGCCAGCAGCTCCCGGGACAGAGATTACAATGAGCAGTTCTTC. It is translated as CASSSRDRDYNEQFF.